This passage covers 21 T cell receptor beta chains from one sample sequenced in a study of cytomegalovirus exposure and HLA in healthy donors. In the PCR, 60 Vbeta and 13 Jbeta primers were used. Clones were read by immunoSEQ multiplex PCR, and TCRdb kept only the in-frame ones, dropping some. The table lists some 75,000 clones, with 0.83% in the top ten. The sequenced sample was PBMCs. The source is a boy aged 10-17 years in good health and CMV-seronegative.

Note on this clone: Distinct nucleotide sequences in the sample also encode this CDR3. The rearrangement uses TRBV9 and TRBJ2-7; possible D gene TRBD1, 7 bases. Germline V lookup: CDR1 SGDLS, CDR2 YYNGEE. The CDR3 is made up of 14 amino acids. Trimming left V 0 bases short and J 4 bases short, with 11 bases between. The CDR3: CASSVGQGGYEQYF. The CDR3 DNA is TGTGCCAGCAGCGTAGGACAGGGAGGATACGAGCAGTACTTC.

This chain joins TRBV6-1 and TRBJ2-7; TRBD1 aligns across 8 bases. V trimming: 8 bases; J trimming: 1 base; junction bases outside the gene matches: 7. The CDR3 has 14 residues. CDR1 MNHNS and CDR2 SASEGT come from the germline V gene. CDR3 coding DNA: TGTGCCAGCGCCGGGACAGGCGAATCCTACGAGCAGTACTTC. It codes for CASAGTGESYEQYF.

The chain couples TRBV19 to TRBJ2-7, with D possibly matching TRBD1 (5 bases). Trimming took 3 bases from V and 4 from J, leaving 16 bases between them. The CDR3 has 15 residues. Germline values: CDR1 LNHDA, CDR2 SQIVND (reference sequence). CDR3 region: CASSITSGSAYEQYF. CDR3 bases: TGTGCCAGTAGTATCACGTCAGGGTCGGCGTACGAGCAGTACTTC.

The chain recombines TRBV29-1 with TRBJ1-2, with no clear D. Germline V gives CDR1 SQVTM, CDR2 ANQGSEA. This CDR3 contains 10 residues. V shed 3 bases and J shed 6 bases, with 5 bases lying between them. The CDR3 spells CSVDGDGYTF. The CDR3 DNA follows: TGCAGCGTTGACGGGGATGGCTACACCTTC.

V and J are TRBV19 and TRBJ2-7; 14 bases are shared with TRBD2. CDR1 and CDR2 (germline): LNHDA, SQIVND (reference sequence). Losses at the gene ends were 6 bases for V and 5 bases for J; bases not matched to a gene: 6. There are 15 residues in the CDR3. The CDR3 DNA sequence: TGTGCCAGTAGCACGACTAGCGGGGGGGCCCACGAGCAGTACTTC. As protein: CASSTTSGGAHEQYF. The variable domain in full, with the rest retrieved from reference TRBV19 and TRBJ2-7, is DGGITQSPKYLFRKEGQNVTLSCEQNLNHDAMYWYRQDPGQGLRLIYYSQIVNDFQKGDIAEGYSVSREKKESFPLTVTSAQKNPTAFYLCASSTTSGGAHEQYFGPGTRLTVT.

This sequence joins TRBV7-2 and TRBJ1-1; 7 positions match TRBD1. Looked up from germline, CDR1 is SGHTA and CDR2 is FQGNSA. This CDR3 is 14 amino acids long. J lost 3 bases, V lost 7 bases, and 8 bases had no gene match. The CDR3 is CASNGGQADTEAFF. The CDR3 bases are TGTGCCAGCAACGGTGGACAGGCGGACACTGAAGCTTTCTTT.

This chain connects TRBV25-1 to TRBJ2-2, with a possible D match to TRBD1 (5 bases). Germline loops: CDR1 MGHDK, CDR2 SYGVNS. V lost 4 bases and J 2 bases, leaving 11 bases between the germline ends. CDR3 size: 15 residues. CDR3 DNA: TGTGCCAGCAGTGCCAGGGAAAGTAACACCGGGGAGCTGTTTTTT. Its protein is CASSARESNTGELFF.

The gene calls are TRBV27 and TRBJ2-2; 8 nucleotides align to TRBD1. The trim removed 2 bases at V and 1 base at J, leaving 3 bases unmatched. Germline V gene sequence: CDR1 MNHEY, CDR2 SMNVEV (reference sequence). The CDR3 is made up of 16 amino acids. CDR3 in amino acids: CASSLKGTGNTGELFF. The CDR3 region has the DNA TGTGCCAGCAGTTTAAAGGGGACAGGGAACACCGGGGAGCTGTTTTTT.

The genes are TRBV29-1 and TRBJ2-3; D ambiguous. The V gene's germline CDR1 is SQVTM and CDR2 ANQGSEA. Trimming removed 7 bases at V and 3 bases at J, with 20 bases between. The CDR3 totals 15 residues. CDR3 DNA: TGCAGCGGCTCGGTGACTCGAACGAGTACAGATACGCAGTATTTT. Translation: CSGSVTRTSTDTQYF.

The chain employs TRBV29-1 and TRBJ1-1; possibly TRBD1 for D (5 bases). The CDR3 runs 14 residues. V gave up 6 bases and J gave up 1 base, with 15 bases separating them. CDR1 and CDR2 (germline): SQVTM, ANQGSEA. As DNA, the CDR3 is TGCAGCGTCCTAAAACATCAGGGGAACACTGAAGCTTTCTTT. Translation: CSVLKHQGNTEAFF.

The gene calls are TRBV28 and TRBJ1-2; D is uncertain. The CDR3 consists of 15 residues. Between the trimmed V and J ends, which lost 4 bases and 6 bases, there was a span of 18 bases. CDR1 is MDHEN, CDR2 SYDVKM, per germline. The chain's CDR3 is CASSYPSQTPDGYTF. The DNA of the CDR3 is TGTGCCAGCAGTTACCCAAGCCAAACGCCTGATGGCTACACCTTC.

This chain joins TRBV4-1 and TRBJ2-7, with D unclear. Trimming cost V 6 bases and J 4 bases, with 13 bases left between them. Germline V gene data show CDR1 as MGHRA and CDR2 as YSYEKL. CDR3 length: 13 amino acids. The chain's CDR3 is CASSPRSAYEQYF. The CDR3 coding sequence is TGCGCCAGCAGTCCGAGGTCGGCTTACGAGCAGTACTTC.

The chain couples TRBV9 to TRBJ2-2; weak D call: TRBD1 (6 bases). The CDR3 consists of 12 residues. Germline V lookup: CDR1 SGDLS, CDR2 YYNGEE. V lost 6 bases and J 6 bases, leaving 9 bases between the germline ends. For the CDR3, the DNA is TGTGCCAGCAACAAGGGGGCCGGGGAGCTGTTTTTT. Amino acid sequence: CASNKGAGELFF.

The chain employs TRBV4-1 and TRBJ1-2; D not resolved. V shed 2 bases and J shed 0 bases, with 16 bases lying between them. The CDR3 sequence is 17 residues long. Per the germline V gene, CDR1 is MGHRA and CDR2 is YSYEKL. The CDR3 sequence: CASSQPREIHPNYGYTF. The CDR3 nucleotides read TGCGCCAGCAGCCAACCCCGAGAGATTCACCCTAACTATGGCTACACCTTC.

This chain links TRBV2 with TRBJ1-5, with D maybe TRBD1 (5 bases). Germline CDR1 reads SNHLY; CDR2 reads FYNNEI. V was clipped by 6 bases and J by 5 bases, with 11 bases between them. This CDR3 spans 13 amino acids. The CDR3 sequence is CASSQGFDQPQHF. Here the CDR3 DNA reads TGTGCCAGCAGCCAGGGATTCGATCAGCCCCAGCATTTT.

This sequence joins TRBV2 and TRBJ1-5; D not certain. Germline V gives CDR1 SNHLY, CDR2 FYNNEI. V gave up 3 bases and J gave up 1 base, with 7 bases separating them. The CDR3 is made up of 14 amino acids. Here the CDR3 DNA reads TGTGCCAGCAGTGAGTCCTCCAGCAATCAGCCCCAGCATTTT. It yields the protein CASSESSSNQPQHF.

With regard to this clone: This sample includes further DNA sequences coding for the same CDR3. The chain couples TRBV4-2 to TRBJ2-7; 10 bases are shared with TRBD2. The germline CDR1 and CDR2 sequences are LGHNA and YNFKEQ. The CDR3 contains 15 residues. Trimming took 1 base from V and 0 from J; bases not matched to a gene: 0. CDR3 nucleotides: TGTGCCAGCAGCCAAGGACTAGCGGGCTCCTACGAGCAGTACTTC. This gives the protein CASSQGLAGSYEQYF.

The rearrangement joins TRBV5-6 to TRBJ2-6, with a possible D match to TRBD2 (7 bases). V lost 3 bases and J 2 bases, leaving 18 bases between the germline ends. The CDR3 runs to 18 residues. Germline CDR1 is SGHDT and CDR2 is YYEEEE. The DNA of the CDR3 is TGTGCCAGCAGCTCTAGGGGGGGTACCTGGACTGGGGCCAACGTCCTGACTTTC. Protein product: CASSSRGGTWTGANVLTF.

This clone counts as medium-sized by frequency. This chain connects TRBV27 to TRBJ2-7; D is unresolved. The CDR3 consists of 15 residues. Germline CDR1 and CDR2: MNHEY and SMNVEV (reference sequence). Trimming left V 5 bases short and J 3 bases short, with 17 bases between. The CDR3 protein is CASSPFDSPIYEQYF. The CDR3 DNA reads TGTGCCAGCAGTCCCTTTGACTCTCCGATCTACGAGCAGTACTTC.

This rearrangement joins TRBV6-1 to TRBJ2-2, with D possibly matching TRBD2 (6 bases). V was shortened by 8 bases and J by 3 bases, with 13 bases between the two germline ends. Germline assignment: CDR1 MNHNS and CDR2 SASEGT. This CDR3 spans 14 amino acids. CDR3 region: CASGGGTYTGELFF. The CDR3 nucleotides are TGTGCCAGCGGAGGAGGGACCTACACCGGGGAGCTGTTTTTT.

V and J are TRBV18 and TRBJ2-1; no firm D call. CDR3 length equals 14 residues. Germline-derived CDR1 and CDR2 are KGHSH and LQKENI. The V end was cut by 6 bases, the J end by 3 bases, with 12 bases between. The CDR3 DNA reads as TGTGCCAGCTCCCTTAGCCGTAGCTACAATGAGCAGTTCTTC. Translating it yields CASSLSRSYNEQFF.